The subject of this entry is one TCR beta chain. Its antigen is undetermined. The sample belongs to a study of T cell responses to AZD1222 COVID-19 vaccine. For the study at large: Second-dose groups at about 4 or about 12 weeks were pooled. Findings of the study overall: Donors were chiefly white British, with a greater number of females, and clonal diversity was perhaps underestimated. Nearly half of spike-specific TCRs reportedly target variant regions that are unmutated in the B.1.351 and B.1.1.7 variants.

TCRdb's copy holds only in-frame clones and misses some; the assay was immunoSEQ multiplex PCR. This table has about 120,000 clones, approximately 92% appearing once. Trimming stripped 5 bases from V and 4 bases from J, with 15 bases between. The CDR3 spans 14 residues. CDR1 and CDR2 (germline): SGHTA, FQGNSA. Sequencing used peripheral blood, obtained on day 0 of AZD1222 vaccination. This receptor was taken from an adult in good health. This rearrangement joins TRBV7-2 to TRBJ2-7; D may be TRBD1 (5 bases). CDR3 DNA: TGTGCCAGCAGCCCACAGGCGGCGGCGTACGAGCAGTACTTC. This gives the protein CASSPQAAAYEQYF.